One sample yielded the 7 T cell receptor beta chains listed below, sequenced in a study of early stage breast cancer tumors. TCRdb's copy holds only in-frame clones and misses some; the assay was immunoSEQ multiplex PCR. Of 40,000 to 60,000 clones in the sample, roughly 84% are singletons; the top ten hold 1.1% to 1.5%. The sample taken for sequencing was blood. Every receptor here comes from a person in their fifties with breast cancer.

The V gene is TRBV30, the J gene TRBJ1-4, with 7 bases identical to TRBD1. With V trimmed by 5 bases and J by 8 bases, 11 bases remained unmatched. This CDR3 is 14 amino acids long. The V gene's germline CDR1 is GTSNPN and CDR2 SVGIG (reference sequence). As DNA, the CDR3 is TGTGCCTGGGCGCGGGACAGTAGGTCAGAAAAACTGTTTTTT. Translating it yields CAWARDSRSEKLFF.

The chain has TRBV5-1 and TRBJ2-5; D remains ambiguous. The V end was cut by 4 bases, the J end by 2 bases, with 15 bases between. Germline CDR1 reads SGHRS; CDR2 reads YFSETQ. The CDR3 loop spans 15 amino acids. The CDR3 DNA follows: TGCGCCAGCAGCACCCTGGGGTCCCAACAAGAGACCCAGTACTTC. This encodes CASSTLGSQQETQYF.

DNA of the CDR3: TGTGCCAGCTCACCGGGGACAGGGGGGACGGGAGAGCAGTACTTC. As protein: CASSPGTGGTGEQYF. The chain links TRBV18 to TRBJ2-7, with 11 bases identical to TRBD1. The CDR3 length is 15 residues. Losses at the gene ends were 3 bases for V and 7 bases for J; bases not matched to a gene: 8. The germline gives CDR1 KGHSH, CDR2 LQKENI.

J is TRBJ2-1 and V is TRBV27; 8 nucleotides agree with TRBD2. Germline trimming cut 5 bases from V and 8 bases from J; bases unmatched to any gene: 8. Germline values: CDR1 MNHEY, CDR2 SMNVEV (reference sequence). This CDR3 has 14 residues. CDR3 residues: CASSPRLASDEQFF. The CDR3 DNA reads as TGTGCCAGCAGTCCACGACTAGCGAGCGATGAGCAGTTCTTC.

The chain couples TRBV29-1 to TRBJ2-7, with D perhaps TRBD1 or TRBD2 (6 bases each). The CDR3 is made up of 13 amino acids. Germline CDR1 and CDR2: SQVTM and ANQGSEA. The germline V and J ends were trimmed by 2 bases and 5 bases, with 13 bases remaining between them. CDR3 coding DNA: TGCAGCGTTGAAAGGGGGGTTGGTAACGAGCAGTACTTC. Protein sequence: CSVERGVGNEQYF.

The rearrangement joins TRBV7-9 to TRBJ2-7; D is uncertain. Between the trimmed V and J ends, which lost 6 bases and 4 bases, there was a span of 19 bases. The germline V gene has CDR1 SEHNR and CDR2 FQNEAQ (reference sequence). This CDR3 region has 15 residues. The CDR3 here is CASSRDRDVMYEQYF. The CDR3 DNA reads TGTGCCAGCAGTCGAGACCGAGACGTCATGTACGAGCAGTACTTC.

This clone is judged medium-sized. The rearrangement links TRBV7-9 to TRBJ2-7; D gene uncertain. The CDR3 runs 16 residues. Trimming took 4 bases from V and 3 from J, leaving 19 bases between them. Germline CDR1 is SEHNR and CDR2 is FQNEAQ (reference sequence). The CDR3: CASSSHPVDAHYEQYF. The DNA of the CDR3 is TGTGCCAGCAGCTCGCATCCAGTCGATGCCCACTACGAGCAGTACTTC.